The 29 T cell receptor beta chains below come from one sample, sequenced in a study of T cells after yellow fever vaccination. TCRdb called the 5' RACE reads again in MiXCR, with one record for every CDR3 protein. Counted here are tens of thousands of distinct CDR3 sequences, over 7.5% occurring once; the ten biggest clones make up 41%. The material was CD8+ T cells sorted from PBMCs, obtained on the day of the yellow fever booster vaccination. The receptors stem from a man aged 30-40 years who received the YFV17D yellow fever vaccine.

This clonotype showed up just a few times. The chain links TRBV27 to TRBJ2-7; possibly TRBD2 for D (5 bases). The CDR3 runs to 12 residues. Trimming removed 5 bases at V and 13 bases at J, with 18 bases between. Germline assignment: CDR1 MNHEY and CDR2 SMNVEV (reference sequence). Written as DNA, the CDR3 is TGTGCCAGCAGTCCGGACTTTTTCTCCTTTTACTTC. Its translation is CASSPDFFSFYF.

This chain links TRBV19 with TRBJ2-1; 8 bases are shared with TRBD2. With V trimmed by 5 bases and J by 9 bases, 6 bases remained unmatched. The CDR3 is 13 amino acids. Germline V lookup: CDR1 LNHDA, CDR2 SQIVND (reference sequence). CDR3 sequence reads: CASSPFAGGEQFF. CDR3 nucleotide sequence: TGTGCCAGTAGTCCTTTCGCGGGGGGTGAGCAGTTCTTC. The whole variable domain, remainder taken from reference TRBV19 and TRBJ2-1, is DGGITQSPKYLFRKEGQNVTLSCEQNLNHDAMYWYRQDPGQGLRLIYYSQIVNDFQKGDIAEGYSVSREKKESFPLTVTSAQKNPTAFYLCASSPFAGGEQFFGPGTRLTVL.

This clonotype was found a few times. This chain connects TRBV7-2 to TRBJ2-3; unclear D gene. Germline loops: CDR1 SGHTA, CDR2 FQGNSA. The CDR3 covers 12 residues. Trimming cost V 5 bases and J 6 bases, with 9 bases left between them. The DNA of the CDR3 is TGTGCCAGCAGCCCCCCTTCGGATACGCAGTATTTT. Translated, it gives CASSPPSDTQYF.

The sample holds many counts of this clonotype. The gene calls are TRBV5-6 and TRBJ2-7; TRBD1 matches 9 bases. Unmatched junction bases numbered 17, after V lost 4 bases and J lost 6 bases. CDR3 length: 17 residues. Germline lookup yields CDR1 SGHDT and CDR2 YYEEEE. The CDR3 bases are TGTGCCAGCAGCCCTACATTCTCCGGGACAGGGTCTCCCGAGCAGTACTTC. Its translation is CASSPTFSGTGSPEQYF.

This clonotype was seen more than once but under ten times. This chain connects TRBV13 to TRBJ2-5; 7 nucleotides align to TRBD2. V shed 4 bases, J shed 2 bases, and the junction held 7 bases outside the gene matches. From germline, CDR1 is PRHDT and CDR2 FYEKMQ (reference sequence). The CDR3 has 15 residues. CDR3 DNA sequence: TGTGCCAGCAGCTCTTTGGAAGCGGGACAAGAGACCCAGTACTTC. It codes for CASSSLEAGQETQYF.

There are a few counts of this clonotype. V is TRBV27 and J is TRBJ1-2; 9 bases map to TRBD1. Germline CDR1 and CDR2: MNHEY and SMNVEV (reference sequence). The CDR3 extends over 13 amino acids. The V gene end was trimmed by 5 bases and the J gene end by 5 bases; junction bases not matched to a gene: 3. The CDR3 region has the DNA TGTGCCAGCAGTCACGGACAGGGGTATGGCTACACCTTC. As protein: CASSHGQGYGYTF.

The genes are TRBV4-3 and TRBJ2-3, with D maybe TRBD1 (7 bases). Trimming stripped 3 bases from V and 3 bases from J, with 13 bases between. The CDR3 totals 15 residues. CDR1 and CDR2 (germline): LGHNA, YSLEER. DNA for the CDR3: TGCGCCAGCAGCCAGTGGCAGGGGGGTACAGATACGCAGTATTTT. Its translation is CASSQWQGGTDTQYF.

As concerns this clonotype: This may stem from a read error, because a much larger clone lies one nucleotide away. CDR3 sequence (DNA): TGTGCCAGCAGCGGCCTGGGGGGCCTGGATACGCAGTATTTT. Translating it yields CASSGLGGLDTQYF. The chain couples TRBV7-2 to TRBJ2-3; D could derive from TRBD1 or TRBD2 (6 bases each). Germline CDR1 SGHTA, CDR2 FQGNSA. V lost 5 bases, J lost 6 bases, and 15 bases lay in between. The CDR3 runs to 14 residues.

The chain has TRBV7-9 and TRBJ1-2, with D possibly TRBD1 on 5 matching bases. CDR1 SEHNR and CDR2 FQNEAQ come from the germline V gene (reference sequence). The CDR3 sequence is 14 residues long. V gave up 3 bases and J gave up 0 bases, with 8 bases separating them. The CDR3 spells CASSFTGPNYGYTF. Written as DNA, the CDR3 is TGTGCCAGCAGCTTCACGGGGCCTAACTATGGCTACACCTTC.

The chain uses TRBV6-5 and TRBJ2-5, with D possibly TRBD2 on 5 matching bases. The CDR3 totals 14 residues. Germline CDR1 and CDR2: MNHEY and SVGAGI. V was trimmed by 2 bases and J by 2 bases, leaving 9 bases between them. The chain's CDR3 is CASSYGRTQETQYF. Written as DNA, the CDR3 is TGTGCCAGCAGTTACGGGAGAACTCAAGAGACCCAGTACTTC.

The V and J genes are TRBV9 and TRBJ1-5, with D perhaps matching TRBD1 (5 bases). V was trimmed by 2 bases and J by 2 bases, leaving 11 bases between them. The germline V gene has CDR1 SGDLS and CDR2 YYNGEE. CDR3 length: 15 amino acids. Here the CDR3 reads CASSVGEWGNQPQHF. CDR3 bases: TGTGCCAGCAGCGTGGGGGAGTGGGGCAATCAGCCCCAGCATTTT.

The chain carries TRBV7-9 and TRBJ2-1; D assignment may be TRBD1 or TRBD2 (7 bases each). Trimming removed 5 bases from V and 0 bases from J, with 14 bases in between. CDR1 is SEHNR, CDR2 FQNEAQ, per germline (reference sequence). This CDR3 has 16 amino acids. CDR3 protein: CASSPTRGGSYNEQFF. In nucleotides, the CDR3 is TGTGCCAGCAGCCCGACCAGGGGGGGCTCCTACAATGAGCAGTTCTTC.

This clonotype showed up just a few times. The chain combines TRBV5-1 with TRBJ2-7; D is uncertain. V lost 2 bases and J 4 bases, leaving 10 bases between the germline ends. The germline CDR1 and CDR2 sequences are SGHRS and YFSETQ. CDR3 length equals 13 residues. The CDR3 spells CASSFDDSYEQYF. CDR3 DNA: TGCGCCAGCAGCTTTGATGATTCTTACGAGCAGTACTTC. The full variable domain, its missing parts supplied by reference TRBV5-1 and TRBJ2-7, is KAGVTQTPRYLIKTRGQQVTLSCSPISGHRSVSWYQQTPGQGLQFLFEYFSETQRNKGNFPGRFSGRQFSNSRSEMNVSTLELGDSALYLCASSFDDSYEQYFGPGTRLTVT.

The sample holds a few counts of this clonotype. CDR3 DNA sequence: TGTGCCAGCAGCTTAATCAGATACGAGCAGTACTTC. Protein product: CASSLIRYEQYF. The genes are TRBV7-2 and TRBJ2-7, with D unclear. The V end lost 2 bases, the J end lost 4 bases, and 6 bases lay between the germline ends. CDR3 size: 12 residues. Germline assignment: CDR1 SGHTA and CDR2 FQGNSA.

The sample holds a few counts of this clonotype. This chain connects TRBV7-6 to TRBJ2-7; 7 bases match TRBD1. Germline CDR1 is SGHVS and CDR2 is FNYEAQ. V trimming: 3 bases; J trimming: 3 bases; junction bases outside the gene matches: 5. The CDR3 spans 14 residues. The CDR3: CASSFAGTDYEQYF. Written as DNA, the CDR3 is TGTGCCAGCAGCTTCGCCGGGACAGACTACGAGCAGTACTTC.

This clonotype was counted between two and nine times. The V gene is TRBV29-1, the J gene TRBJ1-1, with 7 nucleotides matching TRBD1. The CDR3 extends over 15 amino acids. Germline CDR1 reads SQVTM; CDR2 reads ANQGSEA. With V trimmed by 3 bases and J by 0 bases, 7 bases remained unmatched. CDR3 protein: CSVEGTASLNTEAFF. The CDR3 DNA sequence: TGCAGCGTTGAGGGGACAGCATCTCTGAACACTGAAGCTTTCTTT. Full variable domain (outside the CDR3, taken from reference TRBV29-1 and TRBJ1-1): SAVISQKPSRDICQRGTSLTIQCQVDSQVTMMFWYRQQPGQSLTLIATANQGSEATYESGFVIDKFPISRPNLTFSTLTVSNMSPEDSSIYLCSVEGTASLNTEAFFGQGTRLTVV.

A note on this clonotype: One junction end disagrees with the germline gene, perhaps due to a read error. This chain joins TRBV6-5 and TRBJ2-1, with D hard to call. From germline, CDR1 is MNHEY and CDR2 SVGAGI. CDR3 size: 11 residues. DNA for the CDR3: TGTTCCAGCACCAGCATAAATGAGCAGTTCTTC. Its protein is CSSTSINEQFF.

The chain links TRBV3-1 to TRBJ2-1; 9 bases agree with TRBD2. The J segment lost 2 bases and the V segment lost 3 bases, leaving 5 bases of the junction unmatched. The CDR3 runs to 16 residues. Germline loops: CDR1 LGHDT, CDR2 YNNKEL (reference sequence). CDR3 coding DNA: TGTGCCAGCAGCCATCTCCTAGCGGGACCCTACAATGAGCAGTTCTTC. Its protein is CASSHLLAGPYNEQFF.

The sample holds many counts of this clonotype. The gene calls are TRBV6-1 and TRBJ2-3; the match to TRBD2 covers 15 bases. V shed 5 bases, J shed 4 bases, and the junction held 10 bases outside the gene matches. The CDR3 consists of 18 residues. Germline CDR1 reads MNHNS; CDR2 reads SASEGT. This chain's CDR3 is CASSPYSGLAGGSDTQYF. CDR3 bases: TGTGCCAGCAGTCCGTACTCAGGACTAGCGGGAGGGTCAGATACGCAGTATTTT.

The chain is built from TRBV12-3 or TRBV12-4 and TRBJ2-1, with TRBD2 matching over 13 bases. V dropped 6 bases and J dropped 10; count of bases not matched to a gene: 27. The CDR3 is made up of 21 amino acids. In nucleotides, the CDR3 is TGTGCCAGCAGCTTTTTCAGTACCCCCTCGGTTGTAGGACTAGCGGGAGTAGAGCAGTTCTTC. Translating it yields CASSFFSTPSVVGLAGVEQFF.

The sample holds a few counts of this clonotype. The V and J genes are TRBV13 and TRBJ2-6; TRBD2 aligns across 7 bases. The V and J ends lost 4 bases and 2 bases, in that order; junction bases with no gene match: 2. The CDR3 spans 15 residues. CDR1 and CDR2 from the germline V gene are PRHDT and FYEKMQ (reference sequence). The CDR3 DNA is TGTGCCAGCAGCTGGGGGAGGGCTGGGGCCAACGTCCTGACTTTC. This encodes CASSWGRAGANVLTF.

In this sample, this clonotype turned up many times. This chain joins TRBV4-2 and TRBJ2-1; no definite D call. The CDR3 has 14 residues. Germline V gene data show CDR1 as LGHNA and CDR2 as YNFKEQ. V was trimmed by 0 bases and J by 9 bases, leaving 12 bases between them. In DNA, the CDR3 is TGTGCCAGCAGCCAAGATTCGGAGTCCGGTGAGCAGTTCTTC. It is translated as CASSQDSESGEQFF.

This clonotype was detected ten times or more. The gene calls are TRBV7-2 and TRBJ2-7; a weak D match, TRBD1 (7 bases). The V end lost 4 bases, the J end lost 7 bases, and 17 bases lay between the germline ends. Germline CDR1 is SGHTA and CDR2 is FQGNSA. The CDR3 has 14 amino acids. The CDR3 here is CASSSQGGSVEQYF. Written as DNA, the CDR3 is TGTGCCAGCAGCTCCCAGGGGGGATCCGTTGAGCAGTACTTC.

The chain carries TRBV29-1 and TRBJ2-1; 11 bases agree with TRBD2. From germline, CDR1 is SQVTM and CDR2 ANQGSEA. The V and J ends lost 6 bases and 2 bases, in that order; junction bases with no gene match: 9. The CDR3 contains 16 residues. CDR3 coding DNA: TGCAGCGTGGACCCGGATAGCGGGAGGGCCTACAATGAGCAGTTCTTC. Translation: CSVDPDSGRAYNEQFF.

This clonotype was counted ten times or more. The V call is TRBV5-5, the J call TRBJ2-1; unclear D gene. The V end was cut by 0 bases, the J end by 1 base, with 5 bases between. The CDR3 consists of 14 residues. CDR1 SGHKS and CDR2 YYEKEE come from the germline V gene (reference sequence). The DNA of the CDR3 is TGTGCCAGCAGCTTGGTTCGTTCCTACAATGAGCAGTTCTTC. As protein: CASSLVRSYNEQFF.

This clonotype was counted ten times or more. This chain links TRBV5-1 with TRBJ2-1, with 13 nucleotides matching TRBD2. Trimming at V came to 4 bases and at J to 7 bases, leaving 5 bases not matched to a gene. The CDR3 extends over 15 amino acids. Germline V CDR1 and CDR2: SGHRS, YFSETQ. CDR3 sequence reads: CASSLGTSGINEQFF. CDR3 DNA: TGCGCCAGCAGCCTAGGGACTAGCGGGATTAATGAGCAGTTCTTC.

This clonotype was counted a few times. This chain links TRBV7-8 with TRBJ1-2; TRBD1 matches at 8 bases. V lost 5 bases to trimming and J lost 7 bases; unmatched junction nucleotides: 3. The germline CDR1 and CDR2 sequences are SGHVS and FQNEAQ. The CDR3 is made up of 12 amino acids. The DNA of the CDR3 is TGTGCCAGCAGCCCGGGACAGGCTGGCTACACCTTC. It yields the protein CASSPGQAGYTF.

The chain combines TRBV28 with TRBJ2-7, with D perhaps matching TRBD1 (7 bases). CDR3 size: 14 residues. Germline-derived CDR1 and CDR2 are MDHEN and SYDVKM. V lost 6 bases and J 5 bases, leaving 17 bases between the germline ends. In DNA, the CDR3 is TGTGCCAGCAGACTCCCGGGACAGCGGGACGAGCAGTACTTC. Amino acids: CASRLPGQRDEQYF. Full variable domain (remainder filled in from reference TRBV28 and TRBJ2-7): DVKVTQSSRYLVKRTGEKVFLECVQDMDHENMFWYRQDPGLGLRLIYFSYDVKMKEKGDIPEGYSVSREKKERFSLILESASTNQTSMYLCASRLPGQRDEQYFGPGTRLTVT.

A few counts support this clonotype. The chain has TRBV5-8 and TRBJ2-1; D is undetermined. The CDR3 runs 14 residues. Per germline, CDR1 SGHTS and CDR2 YDEGEE. V lost 2 bases to trimming and J lost 7 bases, with 13 bases between them. CDR3 DNA: TGTGCCAGCAGCTTAGATACAGATACGAATGAGCAGTTCTTC. This encodes CASSLDTDTNEQFF.